The source of this T cell receptor beta chain is a study of cytomegalovirus exposure and HLA in healthy donors. Study-wide results and limits: Immune exposure information comprised only CMV serostatus. Accurate predictions that matched the HLA-A and HLA-B alleles of most subjects were reportedly made from TCR beta sequences.

Turning to this clone: Its antigen is currently unknown. Other DNA sequences in this specimen translate into the identical CDR3.

It was with 60 Vbeta and 13 Jbeta primers that the PCR ran. Methods used by the authors: Later work found 65 million to 85 million unique TCR beta chains, with approximately 12 million shared. Profiled with immunoSEQ multiplex PCR; TCRdb holds only in-frame clones, not every one. V and J calls and clone size are copied from that table; D and trimming were computed from the DNA. This specimen shows around 97,000 clones; the ten leading clones hold 3% to 3.5%. V lost 0 bases to trimming and J lost 3 bases, with 6 bases between them. Looked up from germline, CDR1 is SGHRS and CDR2 is YFSETQ. The CDR3 is 13 residues long.

V and J are TRBV5-1 and TRBJ1-1; TRBD1 might be the D (5 bases). Sequenced: PBMCs. The sequence was collected from a man aged 35-49 years in good health and CMV-seronegative. This chain's CDR3 is CASSLAGYTEAFF. DNA for the CDR3: TGCGCCAGCAGCTTGGCAGGGTACACTGAAGCTTTCTTT.